The 10 T cell receptor beta chains reported below all come from one sample, sequenced in a study of cytomegalovirus exposure and HLA in healthy donors. PCR amplification relied on 60 Vbeta primers (plus 13 Jbeta primers). Method: immunoSEQ multiplex PCR; TCRdb's copy keeps in-frame clones and lacks some. The repertoire includes under 150,000 clones, over 75% of them detected once, and roughly 5% sits in the top ten. Material: PBMCs. These receptors were taken from a woman aged 25 to 39 in good health and CMV-seropositive.

The chain uses TRBV7-9 and TRBJ2-3, with TRBD2 matching 11 bases. Unmatched junction bases numbered 8, after V lost 5 bases and J lost 4 bases. The CDR3 totals 16 residues. Germline-derived CDR1 and CDR2 are SEHNR and FQNEAQ (reference sequence). The CDR3 sequence is CASSQTSGMGADTQYF. For the CDR3, the DNA is TGTGCCAGCAGCCAGACTAGCGGGATGGGGGCAGATACGCAGTATTTT. The whole variable domain, remainder taken from reference TRBV7-9 and TRBJ2-3, is DTGVSQNPRHKITKRGQNVTFRCDPISEHNRLYWYRQTLGQGPEFLTYFQNEAQLEKSRLLSDRFSAERPKGSFSTLEIQRTEQGDSAMYLCASSQTSGMGADTQYFGPGTRLTVL.

This chain links TRBV7-2 with TRBJ2-5; TRBD2 agrees at 12 bases. Per germline, CDR1 SGHTA and CDR2 FQGNSA. V shed 3 bases and J 5 bases; nucleotides not matched to a gene: 4. CDR3 length equals 15 residues. This chain's CDR3 is CASSFLAGGPETQYF. The CDR3 DNA sequence: TGTGCCAGCAGCTTTCTAGCGGGGGGGCCGGAGACCCAGTACTTC.

The V and J genes are TRBV5-1 and TRBJ2-7; the D gene is possibly TRBD2 (6 bases). Trimming left V 4 bases short and J 3 bases short, with 14 bases between. From germline, CDR1 is SGHRS and CDR2 YFSETQ. CDR3 size: 14 residues. The CDR3 region has the DNA TGCGCCAGCAGCCCTGTAGCGGTACTCTACGAGCAGTACTTC. Its protein is CASSPVAVLYEQYF.

In this sample, this clone turned up a few times. The V gene is TRBV2, the J gene TRBJ1-4, with D tentatively TRBD1 (5 bases). The CDR3 consists of 15 residues. Looked up from germline, CDR1 is SNHLY and CDR2 is FYNNEI. The germline V and J ends were trimmed by 6 bases and 0 bases, with 11 bases remaining between them. CDR3 in amino acids: CASSAEQATNEKLFF. The CDR3 region has the DNA TGTGCCAGCAGCGCAGAACAGGCAACTAATGAAAAACTGTTTTTT.

The J gene is TRBJ2-7, the V gene TRBV11-3; D is unclear. This CDR3 region has 14 residues. Trimming left V 3 bases short and J 1 base short, with 10 bases between. Germline V CDR1 and CDR2: SGHNT, YENEEA. The CDR3 sequence is CASSFASVSYEQYF. DNA for the CDR3: TGTGCCAGCAGCTTTGCCAGCGTTTCCTACGAGCAGTACTTC.

This chain joins TRBV9 and TRBJ2-5, with 14 bases that match TRBD2. The V gene end was trimmed by 0 bases and the J gene end by 3 bases; junction bases not matched to a gene: 1. From germline, CDR1 is SGDLS and CDR2 YYNGEE. The CDR3 consists of 16 residues. The CDR3 protein is CASSVEGLAGEETQYF. The CDR3 region has the DNA TGTGCCAGCAGCGTAGAGGGACTAGCGGGGGAAGAGACCCAGTACTTC.

This clone came up a few times. The genes are TRBV9 and TRBJ1-5, with 7 bases matching TRBD1. The J segment lost 6 bases and the V segment lost 3 bases, leaving 9 bases of the junction unmatched. The CDR3 has 15 residues. Germline-derived CDR1 and CDR2 are SGDLS and YYNGEE. CDR3 in amino acids: CASSASTGVSQPQHF. DNA of the CDR3: TGTGCCAGCAGCGCGTCAACAGGGGTGAGTCAGCCCCAGCATTTT.

This clone was detected only a few times. The chain carries TRBV19 and TRBJ2-5; 8 nucleotides agree with TRBD1. Germline CDR1 LNHDA, CDR2 SQIVND (reference sequence). With 6 bases clipped from V and 2 bases from J, the junction kept 11 bases outside the gene matches. The CDR3 runs to 16 residues. CDR3: CASSRISTGVQETQYF. The CDR3 coding sequence is TGTGCCAGTAGCAGAATATCGACAGGGGTTCAAGAGACCCAGTACTTC.

The V call is TRBV6-1, the J call TRBJ2-1; 15 bases fit TRBD2. The CDR3 extends over 14 amino acids. Germline trimming cut 7 bases from V and 8 bases from J; bases unmatched to any gene: 3. Germline V gene data show CDR1 as MNHNS and CDR2 as SASEGT. CDR3 nucleotide sequence: TGTGCCAGCATAGGACTAGCGGGGGGGTATGAGCAGTTCTTC. It is translated as CASIGLAGGYEQFF.

The gene calls are TRBV2 and TRBJ1-3; D is uncertain. Germline values: CDR1 SNHLY, CDR2 FYNNEI. This CDR3 has 13 amino acids. Deletions cut 11 bases from V and 2 bases from J, with 13 bases between. The CDR3: CAHSGVAGNTIYF. DNA for the CDR3: TGTGCCCATTCCGGGGTTGCTGGAAACACCATATATTTT.